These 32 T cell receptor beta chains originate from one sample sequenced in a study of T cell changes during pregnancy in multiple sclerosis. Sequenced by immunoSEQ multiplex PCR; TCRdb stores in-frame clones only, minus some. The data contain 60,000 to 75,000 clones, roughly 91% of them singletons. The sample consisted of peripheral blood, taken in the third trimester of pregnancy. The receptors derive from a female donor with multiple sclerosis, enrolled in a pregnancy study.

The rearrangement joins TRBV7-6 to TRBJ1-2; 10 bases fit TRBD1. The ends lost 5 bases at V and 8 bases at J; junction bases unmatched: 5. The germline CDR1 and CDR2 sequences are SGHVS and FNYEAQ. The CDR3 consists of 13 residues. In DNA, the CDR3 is TGTGCCAGCAGCCACGGACAGGGGGTCGGCTACACCTTC. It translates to CASSHGQGVGYTF.

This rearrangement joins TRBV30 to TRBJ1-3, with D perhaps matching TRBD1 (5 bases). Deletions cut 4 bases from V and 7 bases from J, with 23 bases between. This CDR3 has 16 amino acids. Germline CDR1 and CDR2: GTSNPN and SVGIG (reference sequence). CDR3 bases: TGTGCCTGGACCCAAAGCGGGGGTCTCTGGAGGAACACCATATATTTT. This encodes CAWTQSGGLWRNTIYF.

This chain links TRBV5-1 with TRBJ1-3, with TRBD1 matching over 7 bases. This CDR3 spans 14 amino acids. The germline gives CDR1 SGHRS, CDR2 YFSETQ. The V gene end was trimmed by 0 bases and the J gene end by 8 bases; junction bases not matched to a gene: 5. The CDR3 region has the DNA TGCGCCAGCAGCTTGGGACAGGGTCTTGACACCATATATTTT. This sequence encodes CASSLGQGLDTIYF.

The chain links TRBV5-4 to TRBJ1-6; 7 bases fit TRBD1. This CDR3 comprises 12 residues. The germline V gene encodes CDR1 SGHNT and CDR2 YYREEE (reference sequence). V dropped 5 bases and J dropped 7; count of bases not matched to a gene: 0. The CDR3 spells CASRQGNSPLHF. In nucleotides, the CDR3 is TGTGCCAGCAGACAGGGGAATTCACCCCTCCACTTT. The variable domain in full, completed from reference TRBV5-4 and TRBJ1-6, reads ETGVTQSPTHLIKTRGQQVTLRCSSQSGHNTVSWYQQALGQGPQFIFQYYREEENGRGNFPPRFSGLQFPNYSSELNVNALELDDSALYLCASRQGNSPLHFGNGTRLTVT.

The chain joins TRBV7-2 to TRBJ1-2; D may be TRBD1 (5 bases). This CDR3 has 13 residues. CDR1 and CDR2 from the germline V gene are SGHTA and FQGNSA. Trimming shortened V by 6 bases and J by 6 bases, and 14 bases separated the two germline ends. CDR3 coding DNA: TGTGCCAGCAGGTTACAGGTGGCAAATGGCTACACCTTC. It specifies CASRLQVANGYTF.

The CDR3: CASSLAGGDEQYF. The CDR3, as DNA: TGTGCCAGCAGCTTAGCAGGGGGCGACGAGCAGTACTTC. The rearrangement links TRBV7-8 to TRBJ2-7; TRBD1 matches at 7 bases. Unmatched junction bases numbered 1, after V lost 0 bases and J lost 5 bases. The CDR3 length is 13 residues. Germline CDR1 reads SGHVS; CDR2 reads FQNEAQ.

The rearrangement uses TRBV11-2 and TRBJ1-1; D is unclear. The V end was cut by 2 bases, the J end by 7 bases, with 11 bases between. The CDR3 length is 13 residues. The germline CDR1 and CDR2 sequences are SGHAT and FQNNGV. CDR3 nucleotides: TGTGCCAGCAGCTTAATTTCGGCGGATGAAGCTTTCTTT. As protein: CASSLISADEAFF.

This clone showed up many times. The CDR3 bases are TGTGCCAGTAGTTTTGGGCCAGGGACAGGTTACACCGGGGAGCTGTTTTTT. As protein: CASSFGPGTGYTGELFF. The chain joins TRBV19 to TRBJ2-2; 8 positions agree with TRBD1. Germline V lookup: CDR1 LNHDA, CDR2 SQIVND (reference sequence). The ends lost 5 bases at V and 3 bases at J; junction bases unmatched: 11. The CDR3 extends over 17 amino acids.

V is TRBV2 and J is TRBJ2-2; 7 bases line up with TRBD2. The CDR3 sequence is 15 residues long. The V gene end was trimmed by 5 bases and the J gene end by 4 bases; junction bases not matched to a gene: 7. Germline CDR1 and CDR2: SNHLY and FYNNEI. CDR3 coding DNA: TGTGCCAGCAGTAAATTACTAGCGAGCACCGGGGAGCTGTTTTTT. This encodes CASSKLLASTGELFF.

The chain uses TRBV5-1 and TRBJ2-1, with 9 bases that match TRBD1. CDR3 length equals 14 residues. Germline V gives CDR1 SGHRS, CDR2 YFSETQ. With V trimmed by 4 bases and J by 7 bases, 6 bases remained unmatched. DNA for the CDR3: TGCGCCAGCAGCCGACAGGGGGACGAGAATGAGCAGTTCTTC. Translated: CASSRQGDENEQFF.

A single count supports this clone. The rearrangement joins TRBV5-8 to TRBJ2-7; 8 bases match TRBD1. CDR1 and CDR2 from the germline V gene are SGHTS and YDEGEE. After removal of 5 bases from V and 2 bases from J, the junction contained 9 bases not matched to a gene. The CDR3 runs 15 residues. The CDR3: CASRLSGTGTYEQYF. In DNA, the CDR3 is TGTGCCAGCAGGTTGTCCGGGACAGGCACCTACGAGCAGTACTTC.

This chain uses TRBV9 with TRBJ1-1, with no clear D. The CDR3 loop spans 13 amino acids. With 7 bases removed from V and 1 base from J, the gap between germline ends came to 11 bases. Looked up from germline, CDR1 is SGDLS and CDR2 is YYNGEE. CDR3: CASGPEPNTEAFF. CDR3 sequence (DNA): TGTGCCAGCGGGCCAGAGCCGAACACTGAAGCTTTCTTT.

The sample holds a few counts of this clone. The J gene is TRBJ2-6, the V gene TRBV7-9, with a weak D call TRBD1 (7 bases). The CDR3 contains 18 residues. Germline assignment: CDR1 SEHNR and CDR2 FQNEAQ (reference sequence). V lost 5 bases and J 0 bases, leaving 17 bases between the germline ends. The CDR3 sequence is CASSLWTGLTSGANVLTF. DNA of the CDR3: TGTGCCAGCAGCCTTTGGACAGGACTAACCTCTGGGGCCAACGTCCTGACTTTC.

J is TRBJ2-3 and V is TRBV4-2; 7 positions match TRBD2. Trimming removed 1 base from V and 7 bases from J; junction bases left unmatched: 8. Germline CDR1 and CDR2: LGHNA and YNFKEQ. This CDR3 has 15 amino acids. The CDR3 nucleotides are TGTGCCAGCAGCCAAGTCCAGCGGGGTCAACATACGCAGTATTTT. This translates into CASSQVQRGQHTQYF.

CDR3 DNA sequence: TGCGCCAGCAGCTCCGGGGGGTATAATTCACCCCTCCACTTT. Residues: CASSSGGYNSPLHF. This sequence joins TRBV5-1 and TRBJ1-6, with a tentative D call TRBD1 (5 bases). The ends were cut back, 3 bases at V and 4 bases at J, with 8 bases in the middle. In germline, CDR1 is SGHRS, CDR2 YFSETQ. The CDR3 has 14 residues.

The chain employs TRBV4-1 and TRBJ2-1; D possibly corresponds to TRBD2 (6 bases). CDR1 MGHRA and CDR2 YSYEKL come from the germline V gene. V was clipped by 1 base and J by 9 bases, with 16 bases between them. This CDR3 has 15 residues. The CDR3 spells CASSQGSSYGGEQFF. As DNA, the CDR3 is TGCGCCAGCAGCCAAGGCTCTTCATACGGGGGTGAGCAGTTCTTC.

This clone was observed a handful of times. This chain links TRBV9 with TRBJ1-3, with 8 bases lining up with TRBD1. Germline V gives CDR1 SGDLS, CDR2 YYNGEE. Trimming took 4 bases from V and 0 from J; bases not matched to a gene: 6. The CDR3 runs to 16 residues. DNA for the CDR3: TGTGCCAGCAGCCCTCGGGACAGGAGCTCTGGAAACACCATATATTTT. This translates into CASSPRDRSSGNTIYF. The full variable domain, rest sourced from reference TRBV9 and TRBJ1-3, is DSGVTQTPKHLITATGQRVTLRCSPRSGDLSVYWYQQSLDQGLQFLIQYYNGEERAKGNILERFSAQQFPDLHSELNLSSLELGDSALYFCASSPRDRSSGNTIYFGEGSWLTVV.

The chain's CDR3 is CASSGTQGSHGYTF. The DNA for the CDR3 is TGTGCCAGCAGCGGGACGCAGGGGTCGCATGGCTACACCTTC. V is TRBV5-4 and J is TRBJ1-2, with D perhaps matching TRBD1 (6 bases). This CDR3 has 14 amino acids. V was pared by 4 bases and J by 6 bases, with 16 bases between. Germline CDR1 SGHNT, CDR2 YYREEE (reference sequence).

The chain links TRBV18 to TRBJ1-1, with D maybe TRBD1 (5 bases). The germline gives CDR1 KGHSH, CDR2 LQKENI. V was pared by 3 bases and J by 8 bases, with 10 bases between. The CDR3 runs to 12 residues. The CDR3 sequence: CASSPSSGEAFF. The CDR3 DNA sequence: TGTGCCAGCTCACCTTCCTCAGGGGAAGCTTTCTTT.

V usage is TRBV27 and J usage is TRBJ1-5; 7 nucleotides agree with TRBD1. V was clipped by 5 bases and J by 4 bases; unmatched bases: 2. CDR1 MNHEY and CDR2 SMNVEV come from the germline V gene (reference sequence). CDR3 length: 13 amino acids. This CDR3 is CASSLQGNQPQHF. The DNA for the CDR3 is TGTGCCAGCAGTCTACAGGGGAATCAGCCCCAGCATTTT.

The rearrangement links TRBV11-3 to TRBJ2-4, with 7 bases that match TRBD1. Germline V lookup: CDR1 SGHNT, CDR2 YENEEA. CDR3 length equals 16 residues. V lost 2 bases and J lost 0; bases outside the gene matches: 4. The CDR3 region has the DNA TGTGCCAGCAGCTTAAAGACAGGGCCAGCCAAAAACATTCAGTACTTC. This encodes CASSLKTGPAKNIQYF.

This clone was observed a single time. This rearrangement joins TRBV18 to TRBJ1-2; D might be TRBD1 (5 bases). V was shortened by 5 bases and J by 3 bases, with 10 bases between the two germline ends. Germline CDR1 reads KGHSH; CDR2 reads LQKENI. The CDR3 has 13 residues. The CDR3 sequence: CASSAGTDYGYTF. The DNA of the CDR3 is TGTGCCAGCTCAGCGGGGACGGACTATGGCTACACCTTC.

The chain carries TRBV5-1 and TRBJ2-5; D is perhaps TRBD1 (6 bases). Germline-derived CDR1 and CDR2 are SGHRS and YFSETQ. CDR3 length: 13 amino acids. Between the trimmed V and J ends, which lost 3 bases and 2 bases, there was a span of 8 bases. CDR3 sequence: CASSSGTQETQYF. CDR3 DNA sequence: TGCGCCAGCAGCTCCGGGACACAAGAGACCCAGTACTTC.

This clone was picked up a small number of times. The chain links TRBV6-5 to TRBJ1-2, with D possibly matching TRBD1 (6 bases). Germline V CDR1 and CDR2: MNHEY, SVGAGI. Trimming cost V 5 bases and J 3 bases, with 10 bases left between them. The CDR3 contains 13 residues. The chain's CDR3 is CASSLRTDYGYTF. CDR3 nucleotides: TGTGCCAGCAGTCTACGGACAGACTATGGCTACACCTTC.

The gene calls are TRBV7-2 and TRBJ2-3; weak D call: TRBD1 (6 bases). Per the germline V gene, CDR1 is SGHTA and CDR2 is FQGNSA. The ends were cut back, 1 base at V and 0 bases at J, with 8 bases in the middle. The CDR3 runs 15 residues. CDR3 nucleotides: TGTGCCAGCAGCTTAGACAGGGAGAGCACAGATACGCAGTATTTT. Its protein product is CASSLDRESTDTQYF.

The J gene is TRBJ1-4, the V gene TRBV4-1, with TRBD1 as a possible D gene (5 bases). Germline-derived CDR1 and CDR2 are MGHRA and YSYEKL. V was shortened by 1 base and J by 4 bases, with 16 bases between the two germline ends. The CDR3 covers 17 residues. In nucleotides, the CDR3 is TGCGCCAGCAGCCAAGGGGCAGGTTCAGGGTATAATGAAAAACTGTTTTTT. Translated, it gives CASSQGAGSGYNEKLFF.

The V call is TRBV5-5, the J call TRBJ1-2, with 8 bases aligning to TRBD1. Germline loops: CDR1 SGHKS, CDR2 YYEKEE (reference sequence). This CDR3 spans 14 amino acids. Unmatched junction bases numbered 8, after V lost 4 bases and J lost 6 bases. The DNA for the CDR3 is TGTGCCAGCAGCCTAACAGGGGGGGAGAATGGCTACACCTTC. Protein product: CASSLTGGENGYTF.

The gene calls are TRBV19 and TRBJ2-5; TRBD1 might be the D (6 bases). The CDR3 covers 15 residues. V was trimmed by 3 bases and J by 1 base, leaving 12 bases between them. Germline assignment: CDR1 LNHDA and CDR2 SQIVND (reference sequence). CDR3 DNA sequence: TGTGCCAGTAGTATGAGATCAGGGGCCCAAGAGACCCAGTACTTC. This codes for CASSMRSGAQETQYF.

CDR3 sequence: CASSLWAGGIADTQYF. DNA for the CDR3: TGTGCCAGCAGCTTATGGGCGGGGGGAATTGCAGATACGCAGTATTTT. The chain is built from TRBV11-2 and TRBJ2-3; TRBD2 matches at 8 bases. CDR1 SGHAT and CDR2 FQNNGV come from the germline V gene. V gave up 2 bases and J gave up 4 bases; unmatched junction bases: 8. This CDR3 has 16 amino acids.

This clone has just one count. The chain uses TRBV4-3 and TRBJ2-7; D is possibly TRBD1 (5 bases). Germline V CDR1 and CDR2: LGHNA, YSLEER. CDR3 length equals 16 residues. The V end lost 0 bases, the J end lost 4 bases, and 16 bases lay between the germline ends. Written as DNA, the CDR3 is TGCGCCAGCAGCCAAGATAGGGCCCAGGGCCAATACGAGCAGTACTTC. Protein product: CASSQDRAQGQYEQYF.

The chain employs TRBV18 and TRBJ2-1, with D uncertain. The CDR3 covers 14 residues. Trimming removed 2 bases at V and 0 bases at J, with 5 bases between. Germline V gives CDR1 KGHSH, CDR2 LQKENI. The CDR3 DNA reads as TGTGCCAGCTCACCAACACGCTCCTACAATGAGCAGTTCTTC. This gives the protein CASSPTRSYNEQFF.

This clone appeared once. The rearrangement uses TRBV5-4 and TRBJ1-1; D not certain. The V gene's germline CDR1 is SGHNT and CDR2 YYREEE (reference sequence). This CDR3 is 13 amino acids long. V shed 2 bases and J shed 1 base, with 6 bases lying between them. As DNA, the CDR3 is TGTGCCAGCAGCTTCCGGGGGAACACTGAAGCTTTCTTT. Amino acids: CASSFRGNTEAFF.